The sequence of this TCR beta chain was determined in a study of T cell responses to AZD1222 COVID-19 vaccine. Germline CDR1 reads LNHDA; CDR2 reads SQIVND (reference sequence). This CDR3 contains 17 residues. Trimming left V 5 bases short and J 6 bases short, with 20 bases between. This clone was seen only once. Generated by immunoSEQ multiplex PCR, the TCRdb table keeps only in-frame clones and is missing some. This table has 75,000 to 100,000 clones, 80% to 90% appearing once. The gene calls are TRBV19 and TRBJ1-6; unclear D gene. Sequenced here: peripheral blood, sampled on day 0 of AZD1222 vaccination. This TCR derives from an adult in good health. The DNA of the CDR3 is TGTGCCAGTAGTCGAACTACAGCTATCTATAGTAATTCACCCCTCCACTTT. Its translation is CASSRTTAIYSNSPLHF.